What follows is one T cell receptor (beta chain) and its context. The source of the sample is a study of blood T cell repertoires in COVID-19. Method: immunoSEQ multiplex PCR; TCRdb's copy keeps in-frame clones and lacks some. The sample has 230,000 or so clones, approximately 81% seen once. Individuals aged about 18 to 90 years were recruited from 24 US areas. The CDR3 loop spans 13 amino acids. Trimming stripped 1 base from V and 4 bases from J, with 4 bases between. Per the germline V gene, CDR1 is SGHAT and CDR2 is FQNNGV. The sequenced material came from PBMCs or T cells enriched from blood (not recorded which). The receptor was derived from a woman aged 50 to 65 who had been exposed to COVID-19. The V and J genes are TRBV11-2 and TRBJ1-4; D is undetermined. The CDR3, as DNA: TGTGCCAGCAGCTTAGCCCTTAATGAAAAACTGTTTTTT. This codes for CASSLALNEKLFF.